This T cell receptor beta chain originates from a study of T-cell memory formation after mild COVID-19. Only one count was recorded for this clonotype. Its antigen is unidentified. From 5'RACE with constant-segment primers came TCR alpha and TCR beta cDNA libraries that carried sample barcodes and UMIs. Each CDR3 protein gets one entry after TCRdb re-called the 5' RACE reads with MiXCR. The data show roughly 140,000 distinct CDR3 sequences, with 13% to 15% seen just once and 25% to 30% held by the top ten. Study-wide points: Contracting clones from day 15 to 85 had balanced CD4/CD8; later expanders favoured CD4+. Among contracting clones, CD4+ were mainly CM/EM and CD8+ enriched in EMRA.

The CDR3 length is 14 residues. Per the germline V gene, CDR1 is MGHRA and CDR2 is YSYEKL. V gave up 5 bases and J gave up 0 bases, with 10 bases separating them. The TCR was taken from an adult woman who had mild COVID-19 (a few samples of this study predate the infection). Cell type and time point are not known. The sample consisted of PBMCs or a T cell subset sorted from them (not recorded which). The genes are TRBV4-1 and TRBJ1-1; D is ambiguous. This chain's CDR3 is CASSAGLLNTEAFF. The CDR3 DNA is TGCGCCAGCAGCGCAGGACTGCTGAACACTGAAGCTTTCTTT.